This entry lists 29 T cell receptor beta chains sequenced from one sample in a study of T cell repertoires in cytomegalovirus infection. Via MiXCR, TCRdb re-called the reads, giving one row per CDR3 protein. The sample contains 750,000 to 950,000 distinct CDR3 sequences, almost 30% of which appear only once. These TCRs' antigens remain unknown. The sequencing here drew on cultured CD8+ T cells from PBMCs, taken from culture after CMV antigen stimulation. The receptor set was obtained from a human donor in good health (CMV status not recorded). Some clones in this sample may be carry-over from other donors' samples.

The rearrangement links TRBV6-5 to TRBJ2-5; 10 bases agree with TRBD2. The CDR3 sequence is 18 residues long. The trim removed 5 bases at V and 2 bases at J, leaving 14 bases unmatched. Germline assignment: CDR1 MNHEY and CDR2 SVGAGI. CDR3 amino acids: CASSPDFPGLAAQETQYF. Written as DNA, the CDR3 is TGTGCCAGCAGTCCCGACTTTCCTGGACTAGCGGCACAAGAGACCCAGTACTTC.

V is TRBV6-2 or TRBV6-3 and J is TRBJ1-4; D is undetermined. Germline CDR1 is MNHEY and CDR2 is SVGEGT. V gave up 6 bases and J gave up 8 bases, with 10 bases separating them. This CDR3 is built from 12 residues. CDR3 sequence (DNA): TGTGCCAGCAGCCCCAATTGGGAAAAACTGTTTTTT. It yields the protein CASSPNWEKLFF.

This clonotype was seen at least ten times. The gene calls are TRBV7-2 and TRBJ1-5; 7 positions match TRBD1. V lost 2 bases, J lost 9 bases, and 7 bases stayed unmatched. The CDR3 has 14 amino acids. CDR1 is SGHTA, CDR2 FQGNSA, per germline. For the CDR3, the DNA is TGTGCCAGCAGCTTAATGGCAGGGGGATCGCCCCAGCATTTT. Translated: CASSLMAGGSPQHF.

This clonotype was counted at least ten times. The chain combines TRBV7-8 with TRBJ1-2, with 11 positions matching TRBD1. The CDR3 covers 19 residues. Losses at the gene ends were 5 bases for V and 5 bases for J; bases not matched to a gene: 19. Germline V gene data show CDR1 as SGHVS and CDR2 as FQNEAQ. CDR3 loop: CASSRPMGGQGDRLYGYTF. The CDR3 DNA follows: TGTGCCAGCAGCCGCCCCATGGGGGGACAGGGGGATCGCCTGTATGGCTACACCTTC.

The chain uses TRBV2 and TRBJ1-6; D might be TRBD1 (5 bases). The CDR3 contains 14 residues. CDR1 and CDR2 from the germline V gene are SNHLY and FYNNEI. Trimming removed 11 bases at V and 0 bases at J, with 11 bases between. The CDR3 protein is CAGGGSSYNSPLHF. The CDR3 DNA reads as TGTGCCGGCGGGGGTTCCTCCTATAATTCACCCCTCCACTTT.

This clonotype was counted between two and nine times. The chain has TRBV6-1 and TRBJ2-2, with TRBD2 as a possible D gene (5 bases). Per the germline V gene, CDR1 is MNHNS and CDR2 is SASEGT. The CDR3 has 14 residues. V gave up 5 bases and J gave up 3 bases, with 10 bases separating them. CDR3 protein: CASSPGYDTGELFF. DNA of the CDR3: TGTGCCAGCAGTCCGGGGTACGACACCGGGGAGCTGTTTTTT.

V gene TRBV9 combines with J gene TRBJ1-3; 7 bases fit TRBD1. This CDR3 is built from 16 residues. The V gene end was trimmed by 4 bases and the J gene end by 2 bases; junction bases not matched to a gene: 9. Germline V gene lookup returns CDR1 SGDLS and CDR2 YYNGEE. The CDR3 loop reads CASSFRLDRAGNTIYF. The CDR3 DNA sequence: TGTGCCAGCAGCTTCCGACTCGACAGGGCTGGAAACACCATATATTTT.

This clonotype was detected a few times. This sequence joins TRBV4-2 and TRBJ2-1, with TRBD2 identical over 7 bases. The V segment lost 5 bases and the J segment 8 bases; nucleotides outside the gene matches: 12. Germline lookup yields CDR1 LGHNA and CDR2 YNFKEQ. There are 15 residues in the CDR3. CDR3 bases: TGTGCCAGCAGCGTAAGGATTACGGGGAGGGATGAGCAGTTCTTC. As protein: CASSVRITGRDEQFF.

As regards this clonotype: The junction departs from the called germline gene at one end, perhaps through a read error. The gene calls are TRBV7-9 and TRBJ1-2, with 9 bases fitting TRBD1. Germline-derived CDR1 and CDR2 are SEHNR and FQNEAQ (reference sequence). This CDR3 contains 16 residues. The CDR3 is CASSTARDRANYCYTF. CDR3 bases: TGTGCCAGCAGTACCGCCCGGGACAGGGCTAACTATTGCTACACCTTC.

V and J are TRBV6-5 and TRBJ1-2, with TRBD1 matching over 11 bases. CDR3 size: 14 residues. The V gene's germline CDR1 is MNHEY and CDR2 SVGAGI. Trimming removed 4 bases from V and 5 bases from J; junction bases left unmatched: 3. The DNA of the CDR3 is TGTGCCAGCAGTTGGGGACAGGGGGAGTATGGCTACACCTTC. This encodes CASSWGQGEYGYTF.

The J gene is TRBJ2-3, the V gene TRBV9, with D possibly matching TRBD1 (5 bases). This CDR3 region has 16 residues. Trimming took 3 bases from V and 0 from J, leaving 14 bases between them. Germline CDR1 reads SGDLS; CDR2 reads YYNGEE. The CDR3 sequence is CASSGTDRSSTDTQYF. Written as DNA, the CDR3 is TGTGCCAGCAGCGGAACTGACAGATCTAGCACAGATACGCAGTATTTT.

In this sample, this clonotype turned up a few times. The V gene is TRBV7-9, the J gene TRBJ1-2; D is ambiguous. Trimming stripped 1 base from V and 0 bases from J, with 6 bases between. The CDR3 sequence is 14 residues long. Per the germline V gene, CDR1 is SEHNR and CDR2 is FQNEAQ (reference sequence). In DNA form, the CDR3 reads TGTGCCAGCAGCTTAGTTAAGGCTAACTATGGCTACACCTTC. It translates to CASSLVKANYGYTF.

This clonotype was seen more than once but under ten times. The chain links TRBV11-2 to TRBJ2-1; tentative D call: TRBD1 (7 bases). The CDR3 runs 16 residues. Trimming left V 1 base short and J 6 bases short, with 16 bases between. The germline V gene has CDR1 SGHAT and CDR2 FQNNGV. For the CDR3, the DNA is TGTGCCAGCAGCTTAGCCCCAGGGGGGCATTTCAATGAGCAGTTCTTC. Protein product: CASSLAPGGHFNEQFF.

The rearrangement links TRBV19 to TRBJ2-4, with 9 positions matching TRBD1. Germline trimming cut 1 base from V and 4 bases from J; bases unmatched to any gene: 5. From germline, CDR1 is LNHDA and CDR2 SQIVND (reference sequence). The CDR3 is made up of 16 amino acids. The CDR3, as DNA: TGTGCCAGTAGTATAGGGGGGACAGGGAAAAAAAACATTCAGTACTTC. Protein sequence: CASSIGGTGKKNIQYF.

This chain joins TRBV7-9 and TRBJ1-2; unclear D gene. Trimming removed 6 bases at V and 1 base at J, with 9 bases between. From germline, CDR1 is SEHNR and CDR2 FQNEAQ (reference sequence). CDR3 length: 13 amino acids. DNA of the CDR3: TGTGCCAGCAGTTACAAAGATAACTATGGCTACACCTTC. This gives the protein CASSYKDNYGYTF.

J is TRBJ2-5 and V is TRBV10-3; 7 bases line up with TRBD1. The CDR3 totals 15 residues. Germline V gene data show CDR1 as ENHRY and CDR2 as SYGVKD. Germline trimming cut 3 bases from V and 5 bases from J; bases unmatched to any gene: 9. The CDR3 protein is CAISDEQGVLETQYF. The CDR3 DNA reads TGTGCCATCAGTGATGAGCAGGGGGTCCTGGAGACCCAGTACTTC.

The chain joins TRBV7-9 to TRBJ1-1; D unresolved. With 7 bases removed from V and 1 base from J, the gap between germline ends came to 4 bases. The germline V gene has CDR1 SEHNR and CDR2 FQNEAQ (reference sequence). The length of the CDR3 is 11 residues. The CDR3 here is CASKANTEAFF. CDR3 coding DNA: TGTGCCAGCAAGGCGAACACTGAAGCTTTCTTT.

This clonotype was seen a few times. The chain joins TRBV19 to TRBJ2-2; D gene uncertain. This CDR3 spans 14 amino acids. The germline V gene has CDR1 LNHDA and CDR2 SQIVND (reference sequence). Trimming stripped 4 bases from V and 0 bases from J, with 6 bases between. CDR3 amino acids: CASSRTSNTGELFF. The CDR3 nucleotides are TGTGCCAGTAGTAGGACCTCGAACACCGGGGAGCTGTTTTTT.

This clonotype came up many times. The V call is TRBV27, the J call TRBJ1-3; the match to TRBD1 covers 7 bases. CDR3 length equals 12 residues. Trimming at V came to 9 bases and at J to 8 bases, leaving 7 bases not matched to a gene. Germline values: CDR1 MNHEY, CDR2 SMNVEV (reference sequence). The chain's CDR3 is CASGQVQDTIYF. CDR3 in DNA: TGTGCCAGTGGACAGGTACAGGACACCATATATTTT.

V is TRBV7-6 and J is TRBJ2-1, with TRBD2 as a possible D gene (7 bases). This CDR3 is 14 amino acids long. Germline CDR1 and CDR2: SGHVS and FNYEAQ. Trimming removed 5 bases at V and 8 bases at J, with 16 bases between. The CDR3 coding sequence is TGTGCCAGCAGCCCATGGGAGGGGGTGCATGAGCAGTTCTTC. Residues: CASSPWEGVHEQFF. The full variable domain, its missing parts supplied by reference TRBV7-6 and TRBJ2-1, is GAGVSQSPRYKVTKRGQDVALRCDPISGHVSLYWYRQALGQGPEFLTYFNYEAQQDKSGLPNDRFSAERPEGSISTLTIQRTEQRDSAMYRCASSPWEGVHEQFFGPGTRLTVL.

The V call is TRBV6-2 or TRBV6-3, the J call TRBJ2-3, with a tentative D call TRBD1 (5 bases). The CDR3 spans 14 residues. V lost 7 bases and J lost 3, with 14 bases in between. CDR1 and CDR2 from the germline V gene are MNHEY and SVGEGT. As DNA, the CDR3 is TGTGCCAGCACTACAGGAGTTCCGACAGATACGCAGTATTTT. Amino acid sequence: CASTTGVPTDTQYF.

Only one count was recorded for this clonotype. J is TRBJ1-1 and V is TRBV10-1; weak D call: TRBD1 (5 bases). V was pared by 6 bases and J by 5 bases, with 22 bases between. CDR1 WNHNN and CDR2 SYGVQD come from the germline V gene (reference sequence). This CDR3 is built from 16 residues. CDR3 residues: CASRSEQGRGLTEAFF. The CDR3, as DNA: TGCGCCAGCAGATCCGAGCAGGGCCGTGGATTGACTGAAGCTTTCTTT.

The chain employs TRBV2 and TRBJ1-4; D may be TRBD1 (5 bases). CDR1 is SNHLY and CDR2 is FYNNEI in the germline V gene. Trimming removed 0 bases at V and 0 bases at J, with 11 bases between. The CDR3 totals 17 residues. CDR3 amino acids: CASSEALRGATNEKLFF. The CDR3 nucleotides are TGTGCCAGCAGTGAAGCGCTTCGGGGGGCAACTAATGAAAAACTGTTTTTT.

The chain recombines TRBV19 with TRBJ1-1; maybe TRBD1 (5 bases). The germline V gene has CDR1 LNHDA and CDR2 SQIVND (reference sequence). The CDR3 totals 13 residues. V gave up 5 bases and J gave up 1 base, with 8 bases separating them. The CDR3 loop is CASSSQANTEAFF. The DNA for the CDR3 is TGTGCCAGTAGTTCACAGGCGAACACTGAAGCTTTCTTT.

This clonotype was seen a few times. CDR3 sequence reads: CASSPHGFSYEQYF. The CDR3 bases are TGCGCCAGCAGCCCCCATGGGTTTTCCTACGAGCAGTACTTC. The chain recombines TRBV5-1 with TRBJ2-7; no reliable D call. The CDR3 is made up of 14 amino acids. Trimming left V 4 bases short and J 1 base short, with 12 bases between. The V gene's germline CDR1 is SGHRS and CDR2 YFSETQ. Full variable domain (outside the CDR3, taken from reference TRBV5-1 and TRBJ2-7): KAGVTQTPRYLIKTRGQQVTLSCSPISGHRSVSWYQQTPGQGLQFLFEYFSETQRNKGNFPGRFSGRQFSNSRSEMNVSTLELGDSALYLCASSPHGFSYEQYFGPGTRLTVT.

This clonotype was picked up many times. V usage is TRBV7-2 and J usage is TRBJ1-2; 8 positions agree with TRBD1. V lost 7 bases and J lost 8; bases outside the gene matches: 9. The CDR3 loop spans 13 amino acids. Germline CDR1 is SGHTA and CDR2 is FQGNSA. The CDR3 coding sequence is TGTGCCAGCACCTACTCGACAGGGGTGGGCTACACCTTC. The encoded protein is CASTYSTGVGYTF.

There are a few counts of this clonotype. CDR3 DNA: TGTGCCAGCAGTCCCCCCCGACACAACTATGAAGCTTTCTTT. This sequence encodes CASSPPRHNYEAFF. This chain connects TRBV28 to TRBJ1-1, with unresolved D. Germline V gives CDR1 MDHEN, CDR2 SYDVKM. The ends were cut back, 5 bases at V and 7 bases at J, with 17 bases in the middle. The CDR3 covers 14 residues.

Ten or more counts support this clonotype. V usage is TRBV7-9 and J usage is TRBJ2-1; D could derive from TRBD1 or TRBD2 (6 bases each). Deletions cut 1 base from V and 14 bases from J, with 12 bases between. CDR3 size: 12 residues. Germline loops: CDR1 SEHNR, CDR2 FQNEAQ (reference sequence). The CDR3 sequence is CASSLGGGLKFF. CDR3 bases: TGTGCCAGCAGCTTAGGAGGGGGGTTGAAGTTCTTC.

This sequence joins TRBV4-2 and TRBJ2-1, with no clear D. The CDR3 consists of 17 residues. V was shortened by 0 bases and J by 0 bases, with 12 bases between the two germline ends. The germline V gene has CDR1 LGHNA and CDR2 YNFKEQ. The CDR3 spells CASSQDSGDGSYNEQFF. CDR3 bases: TGTGCCAGCAGCCAAGATTCTGGGGATGGCTCCTACAATGAGCAGTTCTTC.